This T cell receptor beta chain was observed in a study of blood T cell repertoires in COVID-19. Study-wide context: Italy, Spain and the United States were the sources of the convalescent and acute COVID-19 samples.

The repertoire was sequenced with immunoSEQ multiplex PCR; TCRdb's copy has only in-frame clones and lacks some. Found here are 240,000 or so clones, over 75% of them singletons; the top ten hold roughly 0.8%. Sequencing was performed on peripheral blood. The origin of this receptor is a woman in her twenties or thirties with acute or convalescent COVID-19.

CDR3 sequence (DNA): TGCGCCAGCAGTGAGGGACTAGCGGGGAGGCAAGAGACCCAGTACTTC. It codes for CASSEGLAGRQETQYF. This chain joins TRBV10-1 and TRBJ2-5, with 12 bases fitting TRBD2. V was pared by 2 bases and J by 2 bases, with 3 bases of the junction left unmatched. Looked up from germline, CDR1 is WNHNN and CDR2 is SYGVQD (reference sequence). The CDR3 covers 16 residues.